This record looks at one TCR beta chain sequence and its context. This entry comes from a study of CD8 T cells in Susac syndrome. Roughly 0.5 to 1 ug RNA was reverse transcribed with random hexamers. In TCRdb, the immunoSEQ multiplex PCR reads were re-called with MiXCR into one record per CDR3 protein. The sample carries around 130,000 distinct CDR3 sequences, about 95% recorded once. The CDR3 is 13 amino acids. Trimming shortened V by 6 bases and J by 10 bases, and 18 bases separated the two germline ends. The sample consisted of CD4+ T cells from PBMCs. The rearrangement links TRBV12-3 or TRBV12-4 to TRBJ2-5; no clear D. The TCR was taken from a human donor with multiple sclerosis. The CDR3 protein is CASSQEVLVLQYF. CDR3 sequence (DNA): TGTGCCAGCAGCCAAGAGGTCCTAGTTCTCCAGTACTTC.